This TCR beta chain came from a study of blood T cell repertoires in COVID-19. Across the study: Italy, Spain and the United States were the sources of the convalescent and acute COVID-19 samples. T cells, B-cell-depleted T cells, or PBMCs provided the cDNA or gDNA that served as material.

TCRdb's copy holds only in-frame clones and misses some; the assay was immunoSEQ multiplex PCR. The table lists under 200,000 clones, about four fifths of them singletons. CDR3 length: 12 amino acids. The V end was cut by 5 bases, the J end by 10 bases, with 11 bases between. CDR1 and CDR2 (germline): SGHTA, FQGNSA. This clone was seen only once. This clonotype was obtained from a woman between 40 and 55 years old with COVID-19, enrolled during active disease. Specimen: peripheral blood. The V call is TRBV7-2, the J call TRBJ1-4; unclear D gene. The CDR3 spells CASSTDRGKLFF. The CDR3, as DNA: TGTGCCAGCAGCACGGACCGGGGAAAACTGTTTTTT.